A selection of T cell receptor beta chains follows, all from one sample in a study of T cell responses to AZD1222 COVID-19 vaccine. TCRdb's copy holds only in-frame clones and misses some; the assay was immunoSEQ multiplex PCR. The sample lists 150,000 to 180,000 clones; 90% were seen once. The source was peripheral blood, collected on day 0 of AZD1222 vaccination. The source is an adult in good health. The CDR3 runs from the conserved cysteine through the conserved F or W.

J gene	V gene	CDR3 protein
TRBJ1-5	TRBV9	CASSRTGVVQPQHF
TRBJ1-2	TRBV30	CAWSVLPGLESINYGYTF
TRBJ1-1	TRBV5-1	CASSLVGFAGFMNTEAFF
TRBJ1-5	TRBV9	CASSVSTRTGSGNQPQHF
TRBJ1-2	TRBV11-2	CASSLAGGGGYTF
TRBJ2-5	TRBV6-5	CASSPIGGGAQYF
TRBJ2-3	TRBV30	CACDKIGGGTDTQYF
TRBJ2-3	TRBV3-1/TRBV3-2	CASSHRREDTQYF
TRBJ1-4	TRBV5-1	CASSLVGGQAFNEKLFF
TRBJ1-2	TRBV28	CASSSTGTSGGGYTF
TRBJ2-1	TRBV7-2	CASSLRTSTGKGNEQFF
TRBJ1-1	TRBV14	CASSQDLGRDAAEAFF
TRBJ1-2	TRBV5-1	CASSLDGQVGDYGYTF
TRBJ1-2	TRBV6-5	CASSNRGQTNYGYTF
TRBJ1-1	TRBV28	CASSRSSGAFF
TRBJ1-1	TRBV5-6	CASSSRDFRGEAFF
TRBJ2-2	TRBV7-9	CASRGRDRDTGELFF
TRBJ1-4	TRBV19	CASSLRDRDEKLFF
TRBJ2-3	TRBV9	CASSSRTGWRPDTQYF
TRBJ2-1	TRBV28	CASSVFRNQFF
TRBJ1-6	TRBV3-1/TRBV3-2	CASSQTGGNSPLHF
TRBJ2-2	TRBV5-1	CASSPEGPHTGELFF
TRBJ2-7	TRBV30	CAWSVKLGTPGVEQYF
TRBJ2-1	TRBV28	CASSPEEVYNEQFF
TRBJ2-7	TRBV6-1	CASSEAGTEYEQYF
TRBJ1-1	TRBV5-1	CASSVVQGATEAFF
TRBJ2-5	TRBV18	CASSYLGLAGETQYF
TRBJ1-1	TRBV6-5	CASSRTARSTEAFF
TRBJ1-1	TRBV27	CASSSPLLEAFF
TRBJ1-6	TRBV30	CAWSVREGGDSPLHF
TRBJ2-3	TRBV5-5	CASSSGRTSVQTDTQYF
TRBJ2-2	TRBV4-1	CASSQVPGTGGGTGELFF
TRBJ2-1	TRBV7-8	CASSFTGGPYNEQFF
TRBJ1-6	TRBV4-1	CASSNSQGGSSYNSPLHF
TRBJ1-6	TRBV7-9	CASSLVQINSPLHF
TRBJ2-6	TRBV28	CASLTMGGRRAGANVLTF
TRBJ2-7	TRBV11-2	CASSNRDRGREQYF
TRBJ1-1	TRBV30	CAWSVEKGQGTEAFF
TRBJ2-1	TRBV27	CASSPLAGEEEQFF
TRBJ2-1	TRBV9	CASSVTSYNEQFF
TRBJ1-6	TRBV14	CASSHPTGGHSYNSPLHF
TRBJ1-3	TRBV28	CASSLLLRSGNTIYF
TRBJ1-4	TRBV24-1	CATSDSRPTNEKLFF
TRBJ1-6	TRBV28	CASRNPGPPFHF
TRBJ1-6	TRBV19	CASSIDGSNSPLHF
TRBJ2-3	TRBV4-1	CASSGVGFLNTDTQYF
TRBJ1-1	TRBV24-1	CATSDYSEAFF
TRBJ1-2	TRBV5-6	CASSSNRGYGYTF
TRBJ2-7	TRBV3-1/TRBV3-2	CASRTFPYEQYF